A selection of T cell receptor beta chains follows, all from one sample in a study of CD8 T cells in Susac syndrome. Using its own MiXCR run on the immunoSEQ multiplex PCR reads, TCRdb lists one record per CDR3 protein. The sample records around 80,000 distinct CDR3 sequences, under 95% being singletons. The sample was CD8+ T cells from PBMCs. Source of these receptors: a human donor with Susac syndrome. Both conserved end residues are part of each CDR3. A D gene is named only where the DNA matches it firmly. Part of the rows lack a size; the others show once, few, many or a class for expanded clones.

cdr3_nt	cdr3_aa	d_call	clone_size	v_call	j_call
TGCAGTGCCACCGGGACACAAAATCAGCCCCAGCATTTT	CSATGTQNQPQHF	NA	NA	TRBV20-1	TRBJ1-5
TGCAGTGCTGCGGCAGGGTGGGATGGCTACACCTTC	CSAAAGWDGYTF	NA	NA	TRBV20-1	TRBJ1-2
TGTGCCAGCAACTTCCTCGGGGCAGGAGATTCACCCCTCCACTTT	CASNFLGAGDSPLHF	NA	NA	TRBV12-3/TRBV12-4	TRBJ1-6
TGTGCCAGCAGACCGGGACTTTTCTATGGCTACACCTTC	CASRPGLFYGYTF	NA	NA	TRBV27	TRBJ1-2
TGTGCCACCAGCAGAGGACAGGGGTCCGGGGAGCTGTTTTTT	CATSRGQGSGELFF	TRBD1	NA	TRBV15	TRBJ2-2
TGCGCCAGCAGCCCGAGAGGGAGTAACACTGAAGCTTTCTTT	CASSPRGSNTEAFF	NA	few	TRBV4-1	TRBJ1-1
TGTGCCAGCAGCCCCCATGACAGCACGAACACCGGGGAGCTGTTTTTT	CASSPHDSTNTGELFF	NA	NA	TRBV7-8	TRBJ2-2
TGTGCCAGCTCACCACAAGGGGTCGAAGCTTTCTTT	CASSPQGVEAFF	NA	NA	TRBV18	TRBJ1-1
TGTGCCAGCAGCCTCGGACAGGGGTTAAACTATGGCTACACCTTC	CASSLGQGLNYGYTF	TRBD1	NA	TRBV7-9	TRBJ1-2
TGTGCCAGCAGTTTCACCCCGATGCCAGGACAGAATTCACCCCTCCACTTT	CASSFTPMPGQNSPLHF	NA	NA	TRBV27	TRBJ1-6
TGCAGCGTTGAAGAGCGGGGGGGAGTCACAGATACGCAGTATTTT	CSVEERGGVTDTQYF	TRBD2	NA	TRBV29-1	TRBJ2-3
TGTGCCAGCAGTTACGCCACAGGGAGGCATTCACCCCTCCACTTT	CASSYATGRHSPLHF	NA	once	TRBV6-5	TRBJ1-6
TGTGCCAGCAGCTTAGAAGCAGGGGTCGGGCAGCCCCAGCATTTT	CASSLEAGVGQPQHF	NA	NA	TRBV7-8	TRBJ1-5
TGCAGTGCCAGGAAGGGAACAGGGCAGAACACTGAAGCTTTCTTT	CSARKGTGQNTEAFF	NA	NA	TRBV20-1	TRBJ1-1
TGTGCCAGTAGACCGAGGGTTTCTGGAAACACCATATATTTT	CASRPRVSGNTIYF	NA	NA	TRBV19	TRBJ1-3
TGTGCCAGCAGCTTAATGACAGAGAACACTGAAGCTTTCTTT	CASSLMTENTEAFF	NA	once	TRBV7-2	TRBJ1-1
TGTGCCAGCAGTTACTCGCCTAACCAACCTTCCTACGAGCAGTACTTC	CASSYSPNQPSYEQYF	NA	NA	TRBV6-2/TRBV6-3	TRBJ2-7
TGTGCCAGTATTGAAACCCCGGGACGGGTGAACACTGAAGCTTTCTTT	CASIETPGRVNTEAFF	NA	NA	TRBV19	TRBJ1-1
TGTGCCAGCAGCCAAGCGGCGGGGCGGAATGAGCAGTTCTTC	CASSQAAGRNEQFF	NA	NA	TRBV14	TRBJ2-1
TGTGCCAGCAGCTCGGGACTCCCTAGCACAGATACGCAGTATTTT	CASSSGLPSTDTQYF	NA	NA	TRBV5-6	TRBJ2-3
TGCAGTGCTAGACCGCCGCGGGGGAACACCGGGGAGCTGTTTTTT	CSARPPRGNTGELFF	NA	NA	TRBV20-1	TRBJ2-2
TGCGCCAGCGGATCGCCTAGCGGAAAGATTACCTACAATGAGCAGTTCTTC	CASGSPSGKITYNEQFF	TRBD2	NA	TRBV5-1	TRBJ2-1
TGTGCCAGCACCCGGGACAGCTATTACAATGAGCAGTTCTTC	CASTRDSYYNEQFF	TRBD1	once	TRBV19	TRBJ2-1
TGTGCCAGCAGTCCACCGGGACTAGCGGACAACAATGAGCAGTTCTTC	CASSPPGLADNNEQFF	TRBD2	NA	TRBV7-2	TRBJ2-1
TGCAGTGCTAGAGATCTACTAGCGGGAGGCCCAGATACGCAGTATTTT	CSARDLLAGGPDTQYF	TRBD2	NA	TRBV20-1	TRBJ2-3
TGTGCCAGCTCCCGAGGACAGGGGAACACTGAAGCTTTCTTT	CASSRGQGNTEAFF	TRBD1	NA	TRBV18	TRBJ1-1
TGTGCCAGCAGTTTATCGACAGGGGCTAATGGCTACACCTTC	CASSLSTGANGYTF	TRBD1	NA	TRBV28	TRBJ1-2
TGCGCCAGCAGTCAATCCGACTCCGGGGGGTCCACAGATACGCAGTATTTT	CASSQSDSGGSTDTQYF	TRBD2	NA	TRBV23-1	TRBJ2-3
TGCAGTGCCCTCCAAAGCGGGAGGGACCTTTTTTACGAGCAGTACTTC	CSALQSGRDLFYEQYF	TRBD2	NA	TRBV20-1	TRBJ2-7
TGTGCCAGCAGACTACAGGCTACCAAAAACATTCAGTACTTC	CASRLQATKNIQYF	NA	NA	TRBV28	TRBJ2-4
TGTGCCAGCAGTTTTAGGGTACCCGAGCAGTACTTC	CASSFRVPEQYF	NA	NA	TRBV12-3/TRBV12-4	TRBJ2-7
TGTGCCAGCAGTTCAGGGGGCCAGTACGAGCAGTACTTC	CASSSGGQYEQYF	TRBD1	few	TRBV28	TRBJ2-7
TGTGCCAGCAGCTTTCTCCAGCAGAACACTGAAGCTTTCTTT	CASSFLQQNTEAFF	NA	NA	TRBV7-9	TRBJ1-1
TGTGCCAGCAGCTTATCAGACTACGAGCAGTACTTC	CASSLSDYEQYF	NA	NA	TRBV7-9	TRBJ2-7
TGTGCCAGTAGTTCGACAGTATTCATGAACACTGAAGCTTTCTTT	CASSSTVFMNTEAFF	NA	NA	TRBV19	TRBJ1-1
TGTGCCAGCAGTTGGGGACTAGCGGGGGGGAAGAGTGAGCAGTTCTTC	CASSWGLAGGKSEQFF	TRBD2	NA	TRBV12-3/TRBV12-4	TRBJ2-1
TGCGCCAGCAGCCCCCAGAGGGGGCGAGGGGCCAACGTCCTGACTTTC	CASSPQRGRGANVLTF	TRBD1	NA	TRBV5-1	TRBJ2-6
TGTGCCAGCAGTTACTCGACGCGGGAGGATTACAATGAGCAGTTCTTC	CASSYSTREDYNEQFF	TRBD2	NA	TRBV6-2/TRBV6-3	TRBJ2-1
TGTGCCAGCAGCTCTGGGACTAGCGGTGTCGTCAAAGAGCAGTTCTTC	CASSSGTSGVVKEQFF	TRBD2	NA	TRBV7-2	TRBJ2-1
TGTGCCAGCAGCTTACGTATAGGGTCGAGCTCCTACAATGAGCAGTTCTTC	CASSLRIGSSSYNEQFF	NA	NA	TRBV28	TRBJ2-1
TGTGCCAGCAGCTTAGCCGGTTCAGCCTCGCGGAGGGAGCAGTACTTC	CASSLAGSASRREQYF	NA	NA	TRBV7-9	TRBJ2-7